The next 10 T cell receptor beta chains were all read from a single sample in a study of response to subunit inactivated influenza vaccine. TCRdb reanalysed the RT-PCR reads using MiXCR and keeps one entry per CDR3 protein. The sample lists under 800,000 distinct CDR3 sequences, approximately 15% seen once, with around 6.5% in the top ten. The sample consisted of PBMCs from blood, taken approximately 15 days before vaccination. The receptors originated from a man aged 50 or older who received an inactivated influenza vaccine.

This clonotype was picked up a small number of times. The V and J genes are TRBV6-1 and TRBJ2-2, with 7 bases aligning to TRBD2. V trimming: 6 bases; J trimming: 5 bases; junction bases outside the gene matches: 9. The germline gives CDR1 MNHNS, CDR2 SASEGT. This CDR3 comprises 15 residues. CDR3 DNA: TGTGCCAGCAGGGGGGGGTGGGTGAGAACCGGGGAGCTGTTTTTT. Encoded protein: CASRGGWVRTGELFF.

This clonotype was observed a few times. This chain joins TRBV3-1 and TRBJ1-3; 7 positions agree with TRBD1. V lost 4 bases, J lost 0 bases, and 9 bases stayed unmatched. Germline CDR1 and CDR2: LGHDT and YNNKEL (reference sequence). CDR3 length: 17 residues. DNA of the CDR3: TGTGCCAGCAGCCGACCGGGACAGTTTACCTCTGGAAACACCATATATTTT. This sequence encodes CASSRPGQFTSGNTIYF.

The V call is TRBV4-2, the J call TRBJ2-7; no firm D call. Germline V gene sequence: CDR1 LGHNA, CDR2 YNFKEQ. The V gene lost 0 bases and the J gene lost 3 bases, with 12 bases spanning the gap. The CDR3 consists of 15 residues. The CDR3 region is CASSQDRSTGYEQYF. The CDR3 nucleotides are TGTGCCAGCAGCCAAGACAGGTCCACCGGCTACGAGCAGTACTTC.

This clonotype was seen a few times. The chain uses TRBV7-2 and TRBJ2-1; TRBD2 agrees at 10 bases. V lost 2 bases to trimming and J lost 9 bases; unmatched junction nucleotides: 7. The germline gives CDR1 SGHTA, CDR2 FQGNSA. CDR3 length: 15 amino acids. The CDR3 spells CASSLRTSGLGEQFF. The CDR3 nucleotides read TGTGCCAGCAGCTTAAGGACTAGCGGTTTGGGTGAGCAGTTCTTC.

This clonotype was counted ten times or more. The chain carries TRBV24-1 and TRBJ2-2, with 9 bases lining up with TRBD2. V was clipped by 7 bases and J by 5 bases; unmatched bases: 7. Germline V gene sequence: CDR1 KGHDR, CDR2 SFDVKD. The CDR3 length is 15 residues. For the CDR3, the DNA is TGTGCCACCAGCTATAGCGGGAGTCGGACCGGGGAGCTGTTTTTT. It encodes CATSYSGSRTGELFF.

V usage is TRBV10-3 and J usage is TRBJ2-1; no definite D call. Germline assignment: CDR1 ENHRY and CDR2 SYGVKD. V lost 4 bases and J lost 8, with 9 bases in between. The CDR3 has 12 residues. The CDR3 bases are TGTGCCATCAGTGGCGGAAGCGATGAGCAGTTCTTC. It translates to CAISGGSDEQFF.

This clonotype was seen a few times. V usage is TRBV30 and J usage is TRBJ2-2, with D uncertain. Between the trimmed V and J ends, which lost 0 bases and 6 bases, there was a span of 2 bases. The germline gives CDR1 GTSNPN, CDR2 SVGIG (reference sequence). CDR3 size: 11 residues. The CDR3 spells CAWSVSGELFF. For the CDR3, the DNA is TGTGCCTGGAGTGTATCCGGGGAGCTGTTTTTT.

About this clonotype itself: A much larger clonotype is one base distant, so this may be a read error. The genes are TRBV4-3 and TRBJ2-1, with D perhaps being TRBD1 or TRBD2 (5 bases each). Per the germline V gene, CDR1 is LGHNA and CDR2 is YSLEER. This CDR3 has 13 amino acids. DNA of the CDR3: TGCGCCAGCAGCCAAGATCCACGAGGGGAGCAGGTCTTC. It specifies CASSQDPRGEQVF.

This clonotype was recorded many times. This chain uses TRBV5-1 with TRBJ2-1; possibly TRBD2 for D (6 bases). The germline CDR1 and CDR2 sequences are SGHRS and YFSETQ. The CDR3 extends over 16 amino acids. Trimming left V 3 bases short and J 5 bases short, with 18 bases between. The CDR3 here is CASSYPGVSGDNEQFF. In DNA form, the CDR3 reads TGCGCCAGCAGCTATCCCGGAGTTAGCGGAGACAATGAGCAGTTCTTC.

This clonotype was seen ten or more times. This chain joins TRBV6-4 and TRBJ2-2, with 14 bases lining up with TRBD2. This CDR3 region has 21 residues. Germline loops: CDR1 MRHNA, CDR2 SNTAGT. V shed 7 bases and J 4 bases; nucleotides not matched to a gene: 20. CDR3 sequence reads: CASKYMGTGLAGAVITGELFF. Here the CDR3 DNA reads TGTGCCAGCAAATATATGGGGACGGGACTAGCGGGAGCTGTGATCACCGGGGAGCTGTTTTTT.